The rows below give T cell receptor beta chains drawn from one sample of a study of synovial regulatory T cells in juvenile arthritis. TCRdb's table, derived via immunoSEQ multiplex PCR, lists solely in-frame clones and lacks some. This repertoire comprises fewer than 2,000 clones; its ten largest clones make up approximately 9.5%. Source material: Treg cells from the synovium. Receptors originate from a donor younger than 30 with juvenile idiopathic arthritis. Both conserved end residues are part of each CDR3. Each record gives: clone size, V gene, J gene, CDR3 protein. Size is omitted from some rows. Given values are once, few, many or a class for expanded clones.

medium-sized	TRBV6-6	TRBJ1-4	CASSHILDEKLFF
-	TRBV21-1	TRBJ2-5	CASPDRPTQETQYF
-	TRBV20-1	TRBJ1-6	CSARSPPLHF
medium-sized	TRBV28	TRBJ2-2	CASSFRLAGGPATGELFF
medium-sized	TRBV27	TRBJ2-1	CASSLLPGGAYNEQFF
-	TRBV30	TRBJ1-2	CAWSPQTGQGYTF
medium-sized	TRBV4-1	TRBJ2-3	CASSQDRAPVPETQYF
-	TRBV15	TRBJ1-5	CATSRRRGGNQPQHF
medium-sized	TRBV28	TRBJ2-2	CASSRSSVYGELFF
-	TRBV6-5	TRBJ1-6	CASSYGRYNSPLHF
medium-sized	TRBV11-2	TRBJ2-1	CASSFGGSSYNEQFF
medium-sized	TRBV19	TRBJ2-7	CASRGLDTYEQYF
-	TRBV29-1	TRBJ2-7	CSVEVWDSSSYEQYF
medium-sized	TRBV6-6	TRBJ2-1	CASSYSGGPENEQFF
-	TRBV27	TRBJ2-1	CASSFRTSGSGFNEQFF